These 31 T cell receptor beta chains share one sample of origin, sequenced in a study of blood T cell repertoires in COVID-19. Data came from immunoSEQ multiplex PCR; TCRdb stores just in-frame clones and leaves some out. The sample contains 150,000 to 200,000 clones, 88% of which appear only once. Sequencing was carried out using peripheral blood. Receptors were obtained from a woman in her 30s with acute or convalescent COVID-19.

Details on this clone: Distinct nucleotide sequences in the sample also encode this CDR3. The chain carries TRBV5-1 and TRBJ2-3; the D gene is possibly TRBD2 (5 bases). Trimming took 3 bases from V and 2 from J, leaving 7 bases between them. From germline, CDR1 is SGHRS and CDR2 YFSETQ. The CDR3 runs to 13 residues. In nucleotides, the CDR3 is TGCGCCAGCAGCTCGGGATCCACAGATACGCAGTATTTT. It encodes CASSSGSTDTQYF.

This chain connects TRBV11-2 to TRBJ2-3, with 16 bases lining up with TRBD2. With 5 bases clipped from V and 14 bases from J, the junction kept 7 bases outside the gene matches. CDR1 is SGHAT, CDR2 FQNNGV, per germline. CDR3 length: 14 amino acids. CDR3: CASSPGTSGRVLYF. CDR3 nucleotide sequence: TGTGCCAGCAGCCCCGGGACTAGCGGGAGGGTCCTGTATTTT.

This chain links TRBV5-1 with TRBJ2-1; TRBD2 aligns across 7 bases. Unmatched junction bases numbered 4, after V lost 4 bases and J lost 0 bases. The CDR3 runs 15 residues. The germline gives CDR1 SGHRS, CDR2 YFSETQ. The CDR3 region is CASSIAGASYNEQFF. The CDR3 coding sequence is TGCGCCAGCAGCATCGCGGGAGCCTCCTACAATGAGCAGTTCTTC.

The chain carries TRBV6-6 and TRBJ2-1, with 9 positions matching TRBD2. The CDR3 has 13 amino acids. The V segment lost 5 bases and the J segment 9 bases; nucleotides outside the gene matches: 5. The V gene's germline CDR1 is MNHNY and CDR2 SVGAGI (reference sequence). DNA of the CDR3: TGTGCCAGCAGTACTAGCGGGTTCTCTGAGCAGTTCTTC. Protein sequence: CASSTSGFSEQFF.

V gene TRBV7-9 combines with J gene TRBJ2-5, with a tentative D call TRBD2 (6 bases). Germline V lookup: CDR1 SEHNR, CDR2 FQNEAQ (reference sequence). The CDR3 runs to 15 residues. V lost 4 bases and J lost 1, with 13 bases in between. The CDR3 reads CASSSPGTLQETQYF. CDR3 coding DNA: TGTGCCAGCAGCTCTCCCGGGACTCTCCAAGAGACCCAGTACTTC. Full variable domain (rest looked up from reference TRBV7-9 and TRBJ2-5): DTGVSQNPRHKITKRGQNVTFRCDPISEHNRLYWYRQTLGQGPEFLTYFQNEAQLEKSRLLSDRFSAERPKGSFSTLEIQRTEQGDSAMYLCASSSPGTLQETQYFGPGTRLLVL.

This chain joins TRBV6-5 and TRBJ1-4; unclear D gene. Germline lookup yields CDR1 MNHEY and CDR2 SVGAGI. Deletions cut 2 bases from V and 8 bases from J, with 12 bases between. The CDR3 extends over 14 amino acids. The CDR3: CASSYVAGEEKLFF. The CDR3 DNA reads TGTGCCAGCAGTTACGTGGCCGGGGAAGAAAAACTGTTTTTT.

The J gene is TRBJ2-1, the V gene TRBV19; 7 bases agree with TRBD2. J was trimmed by 2 bases and V by 5 bases; bases with no gene match: 9. Germline lookup yields CDR1 LNHDA and CDR2 SQIVND (reference sequence). This CDR3 contains 16 residues. The CDR3 is CASSVTGLQAYNEQFF. CDR3 nucleotide sequence: TGTGCCAGTAGTGTGACGGGACTACAAGCCTACAATGAGCAGTTCTTC.

The rearrangement uses TRBV12-3 or TRBV12-4 and TRBJ2-7; D might be TRBD2 (6 bases). Trimming pared 5 bases from V and 6 bases from J, leaving 14 bases between. The CDR3 covers 13 residues. The CDR3 protein is CASSPRREGEQYF. CDR3 nucleotide sequence: TGTGCCAGCAGTCCTCGGAGGGAAGGCGAGCAGTACTTC.

The CDR3 region has the DNA TGTGCCAGCAGTGAACTTAATAATTCACCCCTCCACTTT. It encodes CASSELNNSPLHF. This chain joins TRBV6-1 and TRBJ1-6; D remains unclear. CDR3 length equals 13 residues. The germline CDR1 and CDR2 sequences are MNHNS and SASEGT. Trimming cost V 2 bases and J 5 bases, with 4 bases left between them.

CDR3 in amino acids: CASSSDTGELFF. DNA for the CDR3: TGTGCCAGCAGTTCGGACACCGGGGAGCTGTTTTTT. The J gene is TRBJ2-2, the V gene TRBV12-3 or TRBV12-4, with D uncertain. V was clipped by 4 bases and J by 3 bases, with 3 bases between them. The CDR3 has 12 residues.

The CDR3 reads CATRRTGGNSPLHF. CDR3 DNA sequence: TGTGCCACCCGGCGGACGGGGGGGAATTCACCCCTCCACTTT. The rearrangement links TRBV24-1 to TRBJ1-6; D may be TRBD1 (5 bases). The CDR3 loop spans 14 amino acids. Germline values: CDR1 KGHDR, CDR2 SFDVKD. Deletions cut 9 bases from V and 7 bases from J, with 15 bases between.

The genes are TRBV10-3 and TRBJ2-7; unclear D gene. The CDR3 totals 11 residues. The germline V gene encodes CDR1 ENHRY and CDR2 SYGVKD. V dropped 8 bases and J dropped 8 bases, with 13 bases sitting between them. The CDR3 DNA reads TGTGCCATCGGGCCCGGCCCCCAGCAGTACTTC. This sequence encodes CAIGPGPQQYF.

The chain is built from TRBV28 and TRBJ2-1; 16 bases line up with TRBD2. The germline CDR1 and CDR2 sequences are MDHEN and SYDVKM. This CDR3 spans 14 amino acids. V lost 7 bases, J lost 9 bases, and 3 bases stayed unmatched. CDR3: CASKGLAGGPEQFF. The DNA for the CDR3 is TGTGCCAGCAAGGGACTAGCGGGAGGGCCTGAGCAGTTCTTC.

V and J are TRBV5-4 and TRBJ1-4; a possible D gene is TRBD1 (5 bases). V gave up 4 bases and J gave up 7 bases, with 8 bases separating them. The CDR3 totals 12 residues. Germline lookup yields CDR1 SGHNT and CDR2 YYREEE (reference sequence). DNA of the CDR3: TGTGCCAGCAGCGTCGGGGGTGAAAAACTGTTTTTT. It codes for CASSVGGEKLFF.

V is TRBV28 and J is TRBJ2-5, with 9 bases matching TRBD2. CDR1 MDHEN and CDR2 SYDVKM come from the germline V gene. This CDR3 region has 14 residues. J lost 7 bases, V lost 6 bases, and 9 bases had no gene match. The CDR3 coding sequence is TGTGCCAGCAGAATAGCGGGAGACGGGGTGACCCAGTACTTC. This gives the protein CASRIAGDGVTQYF.

Notes on this clone: A read error may account for a junction end that differs from germline. This chain links TRBV29-1 with TRBJ2-3; D is undetermined. CDR1 SQVTM and CDR2 ANQGSEA come from the germline V gene. This CDR3 has 13 amino acids. The CDR3 here is CSVEGQATDTQYF. The CDR3 DNA reads as TGCAGCGTGGAAGGCCAGGCTACAGATACGCAGTATTTT.

This rearrangement joins TRBV25-1 to TRBJ2-7; D may be TRBD2 (5 bases). Trimming shortened V by 8 bases and J by 3 bases, and 17 bases separated the two germline ends. CDR1 and CDR2 from the germline V gene are MGHDK and SYGVNS. The CDR3 covers 14 residues. The CDR3 protein is CASETSNGIYEQYF. The CDR3 DNA follows: TGTGCCAGCGAAACCTCTAACGGGATCTACGAGCAGTACTTC.

This clone showed up just once. The genes are TRBV27 and TRBJ2-6; 9 nucleotides agree with TRBD1. Trimming at V came to 2 bases and at J to 4 bases, leaving 6 bases not matched to a gene. CDR1 is MNHEY and CDR2 is SMNVEV in the germline V gene (reference sequence). This CDR3 spans 17 amino acids. CDR3 sequence reads: CASSLIQGARGANVLTF. CDR3 nucleotides: TGTGCCAGCAGTTTAATACAGGGGGCGCGGGGGGCCAACGTCCTGACTTTC.

This sequence joins TRBV5-1 and TRBJ2-1, with 9 bases aligning to TRBD1. V dropped 7 bases and J dropped 5; count of bases not matched to a gene: 4. Germline V gives CDR1 SGHRS, CDR2 YFSETQ. CDR3 size: 13 residues. The CDR3 loop is CASRDRANNEQFF. As DNA, the CDR3 is TGCGCCAGCCGGGACAGGGCAAACAATGAGCAGTTCTTC. Complete variable domain (other parts from reference TRBV5-1 and TRBJ2-1): KAGVTQTPRYLIKTRGQQVTLSCSPISGHRSVSWYQQTPGQGLQFLFEYFSETQRNKGNFPGRFSGRQFSNSRSEMNVSTLELGDSALYLCASRDRANNEQFFGPGTRLTVL.

The chain recombines TRBV6-5 with TRBJ2-1, with 8 bases that match TRBD2. V lost 2 bases and J lost 6; bases outside the gene matches: 3. In germline, CDR1 is MNHEY, CDR2 SVGAGI. The CDR3 is 14 amino acids. The CDR3 coding sequence is TGTGCCAGCAGTTACCGGGAGGGGGGCAATGAGCAGTTCTTC. This encodes CASSYREGGNEQFF.

This rearrangement joins TRBV29-1 to TRBJ2-7; TRBD2 matches 9 bases. The CDR3 spans 14 residues. The germline V gene has CDR1 SQVTM and CDR2 ANQGSEA. J lost 12 bases, V lost 0 bases, and 12 bases had no gene match. In nucleotides, the CDR3 is TGCAGCGTTGAAGATCTTGGGACTAGCCAGATTCGGTACTTC. Its translation is CSVEDLGTSQIRYF.

This clone was seen only once. J is TRBJ1-1 and V is TRBV2; tentative D call: TRBD1 (5 bases). The CDR3 spans 12 residues. Trimming took off 10 bases at V and 1 base at J, with 10 bases between the two ends. The V gene's germline CDR1 is SNHLY and CDR2 FYNNEI. CDR3 loop: CAILGPNTEAFF. The CDR3 DNA follows: TGTGCCATCCTGGGGCCGAACACTGAAGCTTTCTTT.

The rearrangement joins TRBV6-2 or TRBV6-3 to TRBJ2-1; D remains ambiguous. Trimming stripped 0 bases from V and 6 bases from J, with 18 bases between. The CDR3 is 17 amino acids. Germline assignment: CDR1 MNHEY and CDR2 SVGEGT. The CDR3 DNA reads as TGTGCCAGCAGTTACTCCCAAACCCTAGGTCCCCTCAATGAGCAGTTCTTC. Translated, it gives CASSYSQTLGPLNEQFF.

The chain couples TRBV12-3 or TRBV12-4 to TRBJ2-1; TRBD2 aligns across 10 bases. V was pared by 6 bases and J by 8 bases, with 4 bases of the junction left unmatched. The CDR3 totals 13 residues. CDR3 in amino acids: CASRFGLADEQFF. In DNA, the CDR3 is TGTGCCAGCAGATTCGGACTAGCGGATGAGCAGTTCTTC.

V is TRBV19 and J is TRBJ2-1, with TRBD2 matching 10 bases. The J segment lost 7 bases and the V segment lost 2 bases, leaving 8 bases of the junction unmatched. Germline lookup yields CDR1 LNHDA and CDR2 SQIVND (reference sequence). The CDR3 consists of 16 residues. In nucleotides, the CDR3 is TGTGCCAGTAGTATAATTGTGGCTAGCGGGAGAAATGAGCAGTTCTTC. The encoded protein is CASSIIVASGRNEQFF.

This chain joins TRBV28 and TRBJ1-3; TRBD1 aligns across 12 bases. Germline values: CDR1 MDHEN, CDR2 SYDVKM. V gave up 6 bases and J gave up 3 bases; unmatched junction bases: 6. There are 16 residues in the CDR3. The DNA for the CDR3 is TGTGCCAGCAGAGACGGGACAGGGGGCTTTGGAAACACCATATATTTT. It yields the protein CASRDGTGGFGNTIYF. The full variable domain, rest sourced from reference TRBV28 and TRBJ1-3, is DVKVTQSSRYLVKRTGEKVFLECVQDMDHENMFWYRQDPGLGLRLIYFSYDVKMKEKGDIPEGYSVSREKKERFSLILESASTNQTSMYLCASRDGTGGFGNTIYFGEGSWLTVV.

The rearrangement joins TRBV18 to TRBJ1-5; 11 bases are shared with TRBD1. This CDR3 has 14 residues. CDR1 is KGHSH, CDR2 LQKENI, per germline. V was clipped by 4 bases and J by 8 bases; unmatched bases: 4. The chain's CDR3 is CASSLDRGQEPQHF. The CDR3, as DNA: TGTGCCAGCTCACTGGACAGGGGGCAGGAGCCCCAGCATTTT.

The rearrangement links TRBV11-2 to TRBJ1-4; the D is unclear. The germline CDR1 and CDR2 sequences are SGHAT and FQNNGV. CDR3 length: 16 amino acids. Trimming removed 2 bases at V and 1 base at J, with 11 bases between. CDR3 residues: CASSLREQVTNEKLFF. The DNA for the CDR3 is TGTGCCAGCAGCTTAAGGGAGCAAGTAACTAATGAAAAACTGTTTTTT. The full variable domain, its missing parts supplied by reference TRBV11-2 and TRBJ1-4, is EAGVAQSPRYKIIEKRQSVAFWCNPISGHATLYWYQQILGQGPKLLIQFQNNGVVDDSQLPKDRFSAERLKGVDSTLKIQPAKLEDSAVYLCASSLREQVTNEKLFFGSGTQLSVL.

The rearrangement links TRBV6-5 to TRBJ2-5, with 11 bases lining up with TRBD2. Germline CDR1 reads MNHEY; CDR2 reads SVGAGI. CDR3 length equals 13 residues. V dropped 8 bases and J dropped 5; count of bases not matched to a gene: 4. The CDR3 DNA is TGTGCCAGCTACAGGACTAGCGGGGAGACCCAGTACTTC. It specifies CASYRTSGETQYF.

The rearrangement uses TRBV7-9 and TRBJ2-2; D not certain. Germline values: CDR1 SEHNR, CDR2 FQNEAQ (reference sequence). Trimming pared 3 bases from V and 6 bases from J, leaving 8 bases between. This CDR3 region has 13 residues. The CDR3 region is CASSLLLAGELFF. Here the CDR3 DNA reads TGTGCCAGCAGCTTGCTCCTAGCCGGGGAGCTGTTTTTT.

The chain links TRBV9 to TRBJ2-1; TRBD1 is a possible D gene (5 bases). The V gene's germline CDR1 is SGDLS and CDR2 YYNGEE. The germline V and J ends were trimmed by 0 bases and 9 bases, with 13 bases remaining between them. CDR3 length: 14 residues. CDR3 in amino acids: CASSVGGIDGEQFF. The CDR3 region has the DNA TGTGCCAGCAGCGTAGGGGGCATCGATGGTGAGCAGTTCTTC. The full variable domain, rest sourced from reference TRBV9 and TRBJ2-1, is DSGVTQTPKHLITATGQRVTLRCSPRSGDLSVYWYQQSLDQGLQFLIQYYNGEERAKGNILERFSAQQFPDLHSELNLSSLELGDSALYFCASSVGGIDGEQFFGPGTRLTVL.